This T cell receptor beta chain was documented in a study of post-analysis software for immune sequencing data. Study at large: Several disease courses (relapsing-remitting, secondary progressive and progressive-relapsing) of multiple sclerosis were included.

This clonotype was counted a few times. Antigen unknown. Study-level findings and limits: The study found TRBV5-6, TRBV5-1 and TRBV20-1 among several TRBV segments more frequent in patients than controls. Strong same-batch co-clustering of samples appeared with F measure clustering. There was significantly lower normalized Chao1 diversity in multiple sclerosis patients than in controls.

TCR beta cDNA libraries had unique molecular identifiers. Between roughly 0.9 and 11 million T cells gave rise to hundreds of thousands of cDNA molecules. TCRdb re-derived calls from the PCR reads in MiXCR, one entry per CDR3 protein. Among around 400,000 distinct CDR3 sequences listed, 39% were seen once. Trimming removed 6 bases from V and 7 bases from J, with 25 bases in between. The CDR3 sequence is 16 residues long. The germline V gene has CDR1 DFQATT and CDR2 SNEGSKA (reference sequence). This rearrangement joins TRBV20-1 to TRBJ2-1; a weak D match, TRBD2 (6 bases). The sequenced sample was blood. This TCR was sampled from a girl aged 2 to 9 with multiple sclerosis. The CDR3 sequence is CSARNLGLPPLNEQFF. The CDR3, as DNA: TGCAGTGCCAGAAATCTGGGACTTCCCCCACTGAATGAGCAGTTCTTC.